This T cell receptor (beta chain) appears in the sequencing data of a study of T cell responses to AZD1222 COVID-19 vaccine. Study-level points and caveats: Elevations in Spike-specific TCR breadth and depth followed administration of two AZD1222 doses. Among spike-specific TCRs, nearly half reportedly target unmutated variant regions. Recipients of AZD1222 seropositive at baseline numbered only 5 or 6. The donor group comprised mostly white British people and more females; the analysis possibly underestimated clonal diversity.

Sequencing used immunoSEQ multiplex PCR; TCRdb keeps in-frame clones, though not all of them. The sample holds some 170,000 clones, 94% seen once. Germline-derived CDR1 and CDR2 are MDHEN and SYDVKM. The CDR3 has 14 amino acids. With 8 bases clipped from V and 8 bases from J, the junction kept 10 bases outside the gene matches. As regards this clone: What it binds is unknown.

V usage is TRBV28 and J usage is TRBJ1-4; TRBD1 matches at 8 bases. The sequencing here drew on peripheral blood, taken 28 days after the second AZD1222 dose. This TCR derives from an adult who received the AZD1222 COVID-19 vaccine. CDR3 bases: TGTGCCAGCGGAACTGACAGGGGTTGGGAAAAACTGTTTTTT. Translating it yields CASGTDRGWEKLFF.